A selection of T cell receptor beta chains follows, all from one sample in a study of PD-L1 blockade in urothelial cancer. Clones were sequenced by immunoSEQ multiplex PCR, and TCRdb holds only the in-frame ones, with some missing. Of roughly 20,000 clones listed, around 90% are singletons. Material: PBMCs, obtained around atezolizumab (anti-PD-L1) treatment. The receptor set was obtained from a man between 50 and 59 years old with urothelial cancer. CDR3s include the opening cysteine and the closing phenylalanine or tryptophan. Each record gives: V gene, J gene, clone size, D gene, CDR3 DNA, CDR3 protein. The D gene is left open where the match is weak. Size is stated for part of the rows, as once, few or many counts, or as a class when the clone is expanded.

TRBV5-1,TRBJ1-2,-,TRBD1,TGCGCCAGCAGCTTGGGAGGGGCGACAGGGGGTACTGGCTACACCTTC,CASSLGGATGGTGYTF
TRBV5-1,TRBJ2-3,once,TRBD2,TGCGCCAGCAGCTCCAGACTAGCGGGGGGACACACAGATACGCAGTATTTT,CASSSRLAGGHTDTQYF
TRBV7-9,TRBJ1-3,-,-,TGTGCCAGCAGCTTAAAGCGGTTGGGCGGGTCCGGACTTGGAAACACCATATATTTT,CASSLKRLGGSGLGNTIYF
TRBV28,TRBJ2-5,-,-,TGTGCCAGCAGTTCCGGGACTCTCCAAGAGACCCAGTACTTC,CASSSGTLQETQYF
TRBV7-8,TRBJ2-7,-,-,TGTGCCAGCAGCTTAGAAGGGGTGCCCCTTCCCTACGAGCAGTACTTC,CASSLEGVPLPYEQYF
TRBV11-3,TRBJ1-1,-,-,TGTGCCAGCAGCTTCAAGGGAGATGCTGAAGCTTTCTTT,CASSFKGDAEAFF
TRBV27,TRBJ2-1,-,-,TGTGCCAGCAGTTTTTCACGTACAGGGTTGGGGTACAATGAGCAGTTCTTC,CASSFSRTGLGYNEQFF
TRBV6-6,TRBJ2-7,-,-,TGTGCCAGCAGCTTGACAGGTTCCTACGAGCAGTACTTC,CASSLTGSYEQYF
TRBV29-1,TRBJ2-7,-,-,TGCAGCGTTGAAGGGAGCTCCTACGAGCAGTACTTC,CSVEGSSYEQYF
TRBV10-3,TRBJ1-2,-,-,TGTGCCATCAGTGAGTCGACGGGTCGCTATGGCTACACCTTC,CAISESTGRYGYTF
TRBV11-3,TRBJ2-4,-,TRBD1,TGTGCCAGCAGCTTGATATACCGGGACAGGGATAAAAACATTCAGTACTTC,CASSLIYRDRDKNIQYF
TRBV10-3,TRBJ1-2,once,-,TGTGCCATCAGTGACCAGTCAGGTAGCTATGGCTACACCTTC,CAISDQSGSYGYTF
TRBV5-4,TRBJ2-3,-,TRBD2,TGTGCCAGCAGCCGCAAGACTAGCGGGTTCATGGGTACGCAGTATTTT,CASSRKTSGFMGTQYF
TRBV14,TRBJ2-3,-,TRBD2,TGTGCCAGCAGCCAAGAAAAGTCTAGCGGGGGGCCCTCAGATACGCAGTATTTT,CASSQEKSSGGPSDTQYF
TRBV7-2,TRBJ2-7,-,-,TGTGCCAGCAGCTTAGTCGGGGGAGTGGAATACGAGCAGTACTTC,CASSLVGGVEYEQYF
TRBV6-6,TRBJ1-3,once,-,TGTGCCAGCAGTTCTTTGAGCTCTGGAAACACCATATATTTT,CASSSLSSGNTIYF
TRBV19,TRBJ2-7,-,-,TGTGCCAGTAGTCCAACAGACGACGAGCAGTACTTC,CASSPTDDEQYF
TRBV4-3,TRBJ2-5,-,TRBD2,TGCGCCAGCAGCCACTACCTCGGGGGCCGGGAGGGGGAGACCCAGTACTTC,CASSHYLGGREGETQYF
TRBV4-1,TRBJ2-3,-,TRBD1,TGCGCCAGCAGCCAGTCGGGACAGGCTAGCACAGATACGCAGTATTTT,CASSQSGQASTDTQYF
TRBV27,TRBJ2-7,-,TRBD1,TGTGCCAGCAGTTTCGCGACAGGGAACGAGCAGTACTTC,CASSFATGNEQYF
TRBV19,TRBJ2-5,few,TRBD1,TGTGCCAGTAGTATAAACACCGGGACAGGGGAGCAAGAGACCCAGTACTTC,CASSINTGTGEQETQYF
TRBV16,TRBJ2-2,-,TRBD1,TGTGCCAGCAGCCAACGATCGGGACAGTTCACCGGGGAGCTGTTTTTT,CASSQRSGQFTGELFF
TRBV19,TRBJ2-1,-,-,TGTGCCAGTAGACATGACAGAAGCTCCTACAATGAGCAGTTCTTC,CASRHDRSSYNEQFF
TRBV27,TRBJ2-1,-,-,TGTGCCAGCAGTTTAGGAGGGACTTCCTACAATGAGCAGTTCTTC,CASSLGGTSYNEQFF
TRBV28,TRBJ1-4,-,-,TGTGCCGGGGGGTTCTCTAATGAAAAACTGTTTTTT,CAGGFSNEKLFF